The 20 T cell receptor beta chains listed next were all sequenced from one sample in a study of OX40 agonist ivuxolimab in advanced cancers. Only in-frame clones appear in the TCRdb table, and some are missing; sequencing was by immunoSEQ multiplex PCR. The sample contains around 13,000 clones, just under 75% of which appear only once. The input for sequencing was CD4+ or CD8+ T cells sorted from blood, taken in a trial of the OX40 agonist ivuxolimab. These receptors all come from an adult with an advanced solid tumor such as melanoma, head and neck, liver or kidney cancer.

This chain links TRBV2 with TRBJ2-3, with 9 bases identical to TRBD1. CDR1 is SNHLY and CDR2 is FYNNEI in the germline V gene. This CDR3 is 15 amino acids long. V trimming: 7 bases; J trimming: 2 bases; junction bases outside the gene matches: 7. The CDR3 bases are TGTGCCAGCACATCAACAGGGGGCGACACAGATACGCAGTATTTT. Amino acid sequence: CASTSTGGDTDTQYF.

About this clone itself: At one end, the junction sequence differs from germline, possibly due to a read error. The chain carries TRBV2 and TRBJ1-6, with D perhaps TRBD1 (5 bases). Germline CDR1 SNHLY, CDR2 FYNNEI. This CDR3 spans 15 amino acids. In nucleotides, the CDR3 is TGTGCCAGCAGGGAAGAGCCAGGGTTTAATTCACCCCTCCACTTT. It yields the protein CASREEPGFNSPLHF.

The CDR3, as DNA: TGTGCCAGCAGCTCCCGTACCTCGGGTTTCTTAGCTAATGAGCAGTTCTTC. Translating gives CASSSRTSGFLANEQFF. V and J are TRBV7-9 and TRBJ2-1; the D is unclear. The CDR3 length is 17 residues. Germline lookup yields CDR1 SEHNR and CDR2 FQNEAQ (reference sequence). Between the trimmed V and J ends, which lost 4 bases and 7 bases, there was a span of 23 bases. Complete variable domain (other parts from reference TRBV7-9 and TRBJ2-1): DTGVSQNPRHKITKRGQNVTFRCDPISEHNRLYWYRQTLGQGPEFLTYFQNEAQLEKSRLLSDRFSAERPKGSFSTLEIQRTEQGDSAMYLCASSSRTSGFLANEQFFGPGTRLTVL.

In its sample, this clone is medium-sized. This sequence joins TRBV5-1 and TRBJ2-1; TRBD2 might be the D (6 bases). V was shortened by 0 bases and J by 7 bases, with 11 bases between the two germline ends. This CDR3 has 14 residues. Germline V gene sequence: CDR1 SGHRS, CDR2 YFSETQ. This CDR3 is CASSLDGSQNEQFF. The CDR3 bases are TGCGCCAGCAGCTTGGACGGGAGTCAAAATGAGCAGTTCTTC.

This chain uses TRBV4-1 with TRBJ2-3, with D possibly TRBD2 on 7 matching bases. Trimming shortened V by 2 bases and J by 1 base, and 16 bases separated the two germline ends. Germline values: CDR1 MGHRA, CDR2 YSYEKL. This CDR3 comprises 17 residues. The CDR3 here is CASSQWKGGVGTDTQYF. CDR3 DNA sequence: TGCGCCAGCAGCCAATGGAAGGGGGGGGTGGGCACAGATACGCAGTATTTT.

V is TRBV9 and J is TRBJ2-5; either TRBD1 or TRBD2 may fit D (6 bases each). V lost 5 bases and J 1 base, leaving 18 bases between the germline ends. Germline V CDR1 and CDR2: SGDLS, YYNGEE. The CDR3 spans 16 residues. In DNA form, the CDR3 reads TGTGCCAGCAGTCCCGAGGGGGGTACCCCCCAAGAGACCCAGTACTTC. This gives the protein CASSPEGGTPQETQYF.

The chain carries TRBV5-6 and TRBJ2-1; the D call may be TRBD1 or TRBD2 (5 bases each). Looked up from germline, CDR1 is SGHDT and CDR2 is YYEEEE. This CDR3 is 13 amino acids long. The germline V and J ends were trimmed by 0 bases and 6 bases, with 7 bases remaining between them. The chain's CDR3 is CASSLGGTNEQFF. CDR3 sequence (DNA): TGTGCCAGCAGCTTGGGAGGGACCAATGAGCAGTTCTTC.

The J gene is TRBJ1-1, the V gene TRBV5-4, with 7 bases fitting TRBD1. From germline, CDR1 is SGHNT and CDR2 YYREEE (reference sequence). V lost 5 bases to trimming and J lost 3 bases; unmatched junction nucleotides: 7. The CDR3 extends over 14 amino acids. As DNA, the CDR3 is TGTGCCAGCAGTGACAGGGCTGGCGACACTGAAGCTTTCTTT. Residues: CASSDRAGDTEAFF.

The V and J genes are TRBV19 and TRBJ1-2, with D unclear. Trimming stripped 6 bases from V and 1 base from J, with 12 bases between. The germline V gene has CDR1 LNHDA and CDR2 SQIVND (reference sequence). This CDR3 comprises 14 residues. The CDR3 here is CASRATGFNYGYTF. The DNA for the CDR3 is TGTGCCAGTAGGGCGACGGGATTTAACTATGGCTACACCTTC.

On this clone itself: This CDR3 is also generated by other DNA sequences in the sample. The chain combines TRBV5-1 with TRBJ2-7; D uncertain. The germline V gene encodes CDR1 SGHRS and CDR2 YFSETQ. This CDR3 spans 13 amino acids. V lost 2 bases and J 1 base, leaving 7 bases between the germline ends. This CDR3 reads CASSFDPSYEQYF. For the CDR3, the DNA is TGCGCCAGCAGCTTCGACCCTTCCTACGAGCAGTACTTC.

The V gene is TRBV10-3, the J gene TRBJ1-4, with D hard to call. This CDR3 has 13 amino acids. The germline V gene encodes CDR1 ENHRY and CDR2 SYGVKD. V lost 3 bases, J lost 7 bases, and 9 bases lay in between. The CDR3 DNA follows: TGTGCCATCAGTGACGAGTTGGCTGAAAAACTGTTTTTT. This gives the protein CAISDELAEKLFF.

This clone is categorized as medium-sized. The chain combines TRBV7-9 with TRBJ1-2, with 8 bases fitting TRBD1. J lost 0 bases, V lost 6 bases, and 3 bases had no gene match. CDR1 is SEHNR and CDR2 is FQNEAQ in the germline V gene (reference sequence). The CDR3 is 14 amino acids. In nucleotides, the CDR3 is TGTGCCAGCAGGGGACAGGCTTCTAACTATGGCTACACCTTC. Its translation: CASRGQASNYGYTF.

For the CDR3, the DNA is TGTGCCAGCAGTTTAAGGTTTAGCGGGAGAGCATACGAGCAGTACTTC. Its protein is CASSLRFSGRAYEQYF. The J gene is TRBJ2-7, the V gene TRBV27; TRBD2 matches at 9 bases. V lost 2 bases, J lost 4 bases, and 9 bases stayed unmatched. This CDR3 is built from 16 residues. Per germline, CDR1 MNHEY and CDR2 SMNVEV (reference sequence).

The DNA of the CDR3 is TGTGCCAGCAGCTTAGGCCTATTTGGACGTAGCTACGAGCAGTACTTC. Protein sequence: CASSLGLFGRSYEQYF. This chain joins TRBV13 and TRBJ2-7; D unclear. From germline, CDR1 is PRHDT and CDR2 FYEKMQ (reference sequence). Trimming took 0 bases from V and 3 from J, leaving 15 bases between them. This CDR3 is built from 16 residues. Looking up the rest from reference TRBV13 and TRBJ2-7 gives the full variable domain: AAGVIQSPRHLIKEKRETATLKCYPIPRHDTVYWYQQGPGQDPQFLISFYEKMQSDKGSIPDRFSAQQFSDYHSELNMSSLELGDSALYFCASSLGLFGRSYEQYFGPGTRLTVT.

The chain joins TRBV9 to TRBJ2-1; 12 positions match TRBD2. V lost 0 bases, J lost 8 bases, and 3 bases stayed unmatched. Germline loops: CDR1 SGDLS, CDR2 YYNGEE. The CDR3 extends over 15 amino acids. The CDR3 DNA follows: TGTGCCAGCAGCGTAGGGCTAGCGGGAGGGTATGAGCAGTTCTTC. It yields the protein CASSVGLAGGYEQFF.

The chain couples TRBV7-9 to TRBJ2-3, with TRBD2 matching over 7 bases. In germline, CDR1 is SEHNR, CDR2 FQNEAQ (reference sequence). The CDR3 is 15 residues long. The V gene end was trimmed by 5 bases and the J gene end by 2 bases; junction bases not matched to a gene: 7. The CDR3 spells CASSGWGGNTDTQYF. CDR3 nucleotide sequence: TGTGCCAGCAGCGGCTGGGGGGGAAACACAGATACGCAGTATTTT.

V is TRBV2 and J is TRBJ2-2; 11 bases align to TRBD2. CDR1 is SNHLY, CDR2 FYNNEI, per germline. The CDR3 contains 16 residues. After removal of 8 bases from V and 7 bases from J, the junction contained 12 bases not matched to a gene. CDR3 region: CASSIAGGQYGGELFF. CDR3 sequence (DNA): TGTGCCAGCTCAATAGCGGGAGGGCAATATGGCGGGGAGCTGTTTTTT.

CDR3 bases: TGCGCCAGCAGCTTGGAGGGGGCGGGCACAGATACGCAGTATTTT. Translation: CASSLEGAGTDTQYF. The rearrangement links TRBV5-1 to TRBJ2-3, with 7 bases fitting TRBD1. CDR3 length equals 15 residues. Losses at the gene ends were 0 bases for V and 1 base for J; bases not matched to a gene: 2. Germline V CDR1 and CDR2: SGHRS, YFSETQ.

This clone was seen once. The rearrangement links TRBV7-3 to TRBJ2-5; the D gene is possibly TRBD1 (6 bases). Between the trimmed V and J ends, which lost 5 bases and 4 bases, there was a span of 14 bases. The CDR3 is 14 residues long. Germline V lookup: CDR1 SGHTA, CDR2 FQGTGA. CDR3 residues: CASSHKGVGETQYF. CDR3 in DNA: TGTGCCAGCAGCCACAAGGGGGTCGGAGAGACCCAGTACTTC.

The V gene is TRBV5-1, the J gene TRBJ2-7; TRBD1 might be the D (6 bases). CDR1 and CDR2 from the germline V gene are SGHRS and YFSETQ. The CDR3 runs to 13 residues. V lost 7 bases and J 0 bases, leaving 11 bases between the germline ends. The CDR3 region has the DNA TGCGCCAGCGGACCGGACAGCTCCTACGAGCAGTACTTC. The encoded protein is CASGPDSSYEQYF.